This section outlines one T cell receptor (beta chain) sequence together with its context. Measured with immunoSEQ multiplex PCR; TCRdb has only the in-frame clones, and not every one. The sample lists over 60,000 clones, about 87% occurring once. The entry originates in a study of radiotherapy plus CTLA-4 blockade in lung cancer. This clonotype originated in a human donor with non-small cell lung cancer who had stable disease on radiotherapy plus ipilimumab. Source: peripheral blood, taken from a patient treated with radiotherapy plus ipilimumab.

The CDR3 sequence is CASSQVSGDLRNIQYF. The DNA of the CDR3 is TGCGCCAGCAGCCAAGTTTCCGGGGATCTAAGAAACATTCAGTACTTC. The V and J genes are TRBV4-1 and TRBJ2-4; D is perhaps TRBD2 (5 bases). The germline V gene has CDR1 MGHRA and CDR2 YSYEKL. Trimming took off 1 base at V and 6 bases at J, with 16 bases between the two ends. The CDR3 is made up of 16 amino acids.